These 4 T cell receptor beta chains were all obtained from the same sample, sequenced in a study of cytomegalovirus exposure and HLA in healthy donors. 13 Jbeta primers and 60 Vbeta primers were used for the PCR. The table came from immunoSEQ multiplex PCR; TCRdb's copy has only in-frame clones and leaves some out. The table lists 110,000 to 150,000 clones, roughly 76% of them singletons. The sequenced sample consisted of PBMCs. The receptors shown here come from a female donor in good health and CMV-seronegative.

The chain carries TRBV2 and TRBJ1-1; D not resolved. This CDR3 comprises 14 residues. Trimming removed 6 bases at V and 0 bases at J, with 11 bases between. Germline CDR1 is SNHLY and CDR2 is FYNNEI. The CDR3 coding sequence is TGTGCCAGCAGCCCCGACGGGTTGAACACTGAAGCTTTCTTT. It translates to CASSPDGLNTEAFF.

The chain links TRBV11-3 to TRBJ2-7; tentatively, D is TRBD1 (6 bases). The germline V gene has CDR1 SGHNT and CDR2 YENEEA. V lost 5 bases and J lost 2, with 19 bases in between. CDR3 length: 16 residues. The CDR3 sequence is CASSPGLGGGTYEQYF. The DNA of the CDR3 is TGTGCCAGCAGCCCCGGCTTAGGGGGTGGAACCTACGAGCAGTACTTC.

The chain recombines TRBV30 with TRBJ2-7; TRBD1 matches 11 bases. Germline CDR1 GTSNPN, CDR2 SVGIG (reference sequence). This CDR3 contains 13 residues. V lost 4 bases to trimming and J lost 6 bases; unmatched junction nucleotides: 5. The CDR3 loop reads CAWMDRGPREQYF. The CDR3 DNA follows: TGTGCCTGGATGGACAGGGGGCCCCGCGAGCAGTACTTC.

The rearrangement uses TRBV5-5 and TRBJ1-2; D is unclear. The CDR3 runs to 13 residues. Trimming pared 4 bases from V and 2 bases from J, leaving 9 bases between. Germline V gene data show CDR1 as SGHKS and CDR2 as YYEKEE (reference sequence). CDR3 in amino acids: CASSDNSNYGYTF. DNA for the CDR3: TGTGCCAGCAGCGACAACAGCAACTATGGCTACACCTTC.